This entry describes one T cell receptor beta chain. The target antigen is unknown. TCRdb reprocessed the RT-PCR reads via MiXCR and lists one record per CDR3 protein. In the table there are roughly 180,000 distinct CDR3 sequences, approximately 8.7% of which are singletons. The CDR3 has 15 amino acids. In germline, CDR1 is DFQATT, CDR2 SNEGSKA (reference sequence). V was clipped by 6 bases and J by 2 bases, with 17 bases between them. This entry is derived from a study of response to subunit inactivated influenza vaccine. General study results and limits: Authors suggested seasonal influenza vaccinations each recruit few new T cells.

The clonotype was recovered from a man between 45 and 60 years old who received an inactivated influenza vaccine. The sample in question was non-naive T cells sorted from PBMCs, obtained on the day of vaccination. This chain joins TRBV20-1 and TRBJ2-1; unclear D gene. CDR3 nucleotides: TGCAGTGCGCGGAGTCCGGTTAGAACCTACAATGAGCAGTTCTTC. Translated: CSARSPVRTYNEQFF.